These 27 T cell receptor beta chains were sequenced from one sample in a study of primary melanoma T cells and metastatic recurrence. Only in-frame clones appear in the TCRdb table, and some are missing; sequencing was by immunoSEQ multiplex PCR. The sample carries around 260 clones, approximately 86% recorded once. Sequenced material: melanoma tumor tissue. The receptor source for this set is a human donor with melanoma.

V usage is TRBV12-5 and J usage is TRBJ2-1; possibly TRBD2 for D (5 bases). The V end lost 6 bases, the J end lost 8 bases, and 11 bases lay between the germline ends. This CDR3 comprises 12 residues. Germline V gene data show CDR1 as LGHNT and CDR2 as FRNRAP. The CDR3 sequence: CASGMTNHEQFF. The CDR3 DNA reads TGTGCTAGTGGCATGACTAACCATGAGCAGTTCTTC.

The rearrangement joins TRBV30 to TRBJ2-2, with 8 bases aligning to TRBD2. From germline, CDR1 is GTSNPN and CDR2 SVGIG (reference sequence). CDR3 size: 12 residues. After removal of 3 bases from V and 7 bases from J, the junction contained 1 base not matched to a gene. The CDR3 region is CAWSAGGGELFF. In DNA, the CDR3 is TGTGCCTGGAGCGCGGGAGGCGGGGAGCTGTTTTTT.

The V gene is TRBV25-1, the J gene TRBJ1-6; D may be TRBD1 (5 bases). CDR1 and CDR2 from the germline V gene are MGHDK and SYGVNS. The CDR3 spans 13 residues. V was shortened by 5 bases and J by 9 bases, with 11 bases between the two germline ends. For the CDR3, the DNA is TGTGCCAGCAGTTGGGACCTCCCTTCACCCCTCCACTTT. Protein product: CASSWDLPSPLHF.

The chain combines TRBV19 with TRBJ2-3; D is ambiguous. There are 15 residues in the CDR3. The germline V gene encodes CDR1 LNHDA and CDR2 SQIVND (reference sequence). V was cut by 4 bases and J by 3 bases, with 14 bases left in between. This CDR3 reads CASSSWAPATDTQYF. The CDR3 region has the DNA TGTGCCAGTAGTAGCTGGGCCCCGGCGACAGATACGCAGTATTTT.

The sample holds a few counts of this clone. This chain connects TRBV11-3 to TRBJ2-5; TRBD2 aligns across 8 bases. The CDR3 spans 15 residues. Germline CDR1 is SGHNT and CDR2 is YENEEA. V gave up 2 bases and J gave up 2 bases; unmatched junction bases: 4. In nucleotides, the CDR3 is TGTGCCAGCAGCTTAAGTACGGGGGGGCAAGAGACCCAGTACTTC. This codes for CASSLSTGGQETQYF.

The chain carries TRBV6-8 and TRBJ2-7; 9 nucleotides match TRBD1. In germline, CDR1 is MNHGY, CDR2 SAAAGT. The CDR3 is made up of 12 amino acids. V shed 10 bases, J shed 3 bases, and the junction held 4 bases outside the gene matches. The CDR3 loop reads CATWTGDYEQYF. The CDR3 coding sequence is TGTGCCACCTGGACAGGGGACTACGAGCAGTACTTC.

In its sample, this clone was seen a few times. The gene calls are TRBV25-1 and TRBJ1-2, with TRBD1 as a possible D gene (6 bases). Germline-derived CDR1 and CDR2 are MGHDK and SYGVNS. The V end lost 2 bases, the J end lost 13 bases, and 17 bases lay between the germline ends. This CDR3 spans 13 amino acids. CDR3 region: CASSEGGQRKFTF. In nucleotides, the CDR3 is TGTGCCAGCAGTGAAGGCGGACAGCGGAAGTTCACCTTC.

The J gene is TRBJ2-2, the V gene TRBV7-6; the D gene is possibly TRBD1 (6 bases). Germline CDR1 and CDR2: SGHVS and FNYEAQ. The CDR3 has 15 residues. Trimming removed 1 base at V and 5 bases at J, with 11 bases between. DNA of the CDR3: TGTGCCAGCAGCTTAGGGGGGACAAGGACCGGGGAGCTGTTTTTT. Translation: CASSLGGTRTGELFF.

The chain combines TRBV19 with TRBJ2-7; no clear D gene. The CDR3 contains 13 residues. Trimming removed 4 bases from V and 6 bases from J, with 13 bases in between. Germline loops: CDR1 LNHDA, CDR2 SQIVND (reference sequence). This CDR3 is CASSNADFVEQYF. The CDR3 DNA follows: TGTGCCAGTAGTAACGCAGATTTCGTCGAGCAGTACTTC.

V and J are TRBV12-5 and TRBJ2-5, with D perhaps given as TRBD1 or TRBD2 (6 bases each). The germline gives CDR1 LGHNT, CDR2 FRNRAP. Deletions cut 2 bases from V and 4 bases from J, with 26 bases between. The CDR3 loop spans 19 amino acids. CDR3 in amino acids: CASGLTTPGQRLGGETQYF. The CDR3 nucleotides read TGTGCTAGTGGTTTGACGACACCGGGACAAAGGTTGGGGGGAGAGACCCAGTACTTC.

The CDR3 nucleotides are TGTGCCAGCAGTCCCGGACAGGGGAAGACTGAAGCTTTCTTT. Protein sequence: CASSPGQGKTEAFF. The chain recombines TRBV11-3 with TRBJ1-1, with 9 bases that match TRBD1. Per the germline V gene, CDR1 is SGHNT and CDR2 is YENEEA. The length of the CDR3 is 14 residues. V was pared by 6 bases and J by 5 bases, with 7 bases of the junction left unmatched.

V gene TRBV6-8 combines with J gene TRBJ2-5, with a tentative D call TRBD2 (5 bases). Trimming left V 0 bases short and J 5 bases short, with 10 bases between. Germline V gene sequence: CDR1 MNHGY, CDR2 SAAAGT. The CDR3 is made up of 14 amino acids. The CDR3 here is CASSYSRDGETQYF. The CDR3 nucleotides are TGTGCCAGCAGTTACTCTCGGGATGGGGAGACCCAGTACTTC.

This rearrangement joins TRBV6-8 to TRBJ2-7, with a possible D match to TRBD2 (6 bases). The CDR3 is 15 residues long. Germline CDR1 is MNHGY and CDR2 is SAAAGT. The ends were cut back, 8 bases at V and 1 base at J, with 18 bases in the middle. The CDR3 coding sequence is TGTGCCAGCGCCACGGGACTGTACGCTTCCTACGAGCAGTACTTC. It codes for CASATGLYASYEQYF.

The CDR3 nucleotides are TGTGCCAGCAGCTTAGGGACAGGGGGCGCGTTGAGCGAAGCTTTCTTT. Translation gives CASSLGTGGALSEAFF. V is TRBV11-3 and J is TRBJ1-1, with 11 bases lining up with TRBD1. After removal of 1 base from V and 8 bases from J, the junction contained 9 bases not matched to a gene. Germline V gene sequence: CDR1 SGHNT, CDR2 YENEEA. The CDR3 sequence is 16 residues long.

J is TRBJ2-5 and V is TRBV6-8; D possibly corresponds to TRBD2 (5 bases). Trimming shortened V by 6 bases and J by 4 bases, and 12 bases separated the two germline ends. Germline V gene lookup returns CDR1 MNHGY and CDR2 SAAAGT. There are 13 residues in the CDR3. The CDR3 sequence is CASRGTSGETQYF. Written as DNA, the CDR3 is TGTGCCAGCAGGGGAACTAGTGGAGAGACCCAGTACTTC.

J is TRBJ1-1 and V is TRBV6-8, with TRBD1 as a possible D gene (6 bases). The CDR3 sequence is 15 residues long. The ends were cut back, 5 bases at V and 3 bases at J, with 16 bases in the middle. Germline-derived CDR1 and CDR2 are MNHGY and SAAAGT. The CDR3 nucleotides read TGTGCCAGCAGTACCTACAGGGATAGCGACACTGAAGCTTTCTTT. Protein: CASSTYRDSDTEAFF.

The chain is built from TRBV12-5 and TRBJ2-4; 9 nucleotides agree with TRBD1. The germline CDR1 and CDR2 sequences are LGHNT and FRNRAP. This CDR3 has 14 residues. With 5 bases clipped from V and 5 bases from J, the junction kept 4 bases outside the gene matches. CDR3 nucleotide sequence: TGTGCTAGTGGTCCCACAGGGGGCGAAAACATTCAGTACTTC. It translates to CASGPTGGENIQYF.

The chain carries TRBV6-8 and TRBJ1-2; D may be TRBD1 (5 bases). The germline CDR1 and CDR2 sequences are MNHGY and SAAAGT. Trimming pared 0 bases from V and 8 bases from J, leaving 7 bases between. CDR3 length equals 12 residues. CDR3 bases: TGTGCCAGCAGTTACTCAGGGGACGGCTACACCTTC. Translated, it gives CASSYSGDGYTF.

V usage is TRBV6-8 and J usage is TRBJ2-3; no reliable D call. CDR1 and CDR2 (germline): MNHGY, SAAAGT. V was shortened by 5 bases and J by 3 bases, with 12 bases between the two germline ends. The CDR3 is made up of 14 amino acids. The CDR3: CASSPSEVTDTQYF. CDR3 coding DNA: TGTGCCAGCAGTCCATCCGAGGTGACAGATACGCAGTATTTT.

The J gene is TRBJ2-7, the V gene TRBV6-8, with TRBD1 matching over 8 bases. The CDR3 runs 15 residues. Germline-derived CDR1 and CDR2 are MNHGY and SAAAGT. Germline trimming cut 0 bases from V and 2 bases from J; bases unmatched to any gene: 3. CDR3 in amino acids: CASSYSGTGPYEQYF. The CDR3 region has the DNA TGTGCCAGCAGTTACTCGGGGACAGGCCCCTACGAGCAGTACTTC.

The chain has TRBV11-3 and TRBJ2-3, with 8 nucleotides matching TRBD2. Trimming cost V 3 bases and J 2 bases; bases outside gene matches: 4. This CDR3 region has 15 residues. CDR1 is SGHNT, CDR2 YENEEA, per germline. CDR3 loop: CASSFGLAPTDTQYF. The CDR3 DNA sequence: TGTGCCAGCAGCTTCGGACTAGCTCCCACAGATACGCAGTATTTT.

The V call is TRBV6-8, the J call TRBJ2-7; D gene ambiguous. CDR1 and CDR2 from the germline V gene are MNHGY and SAAAGT. Deletions cut 5 bases from V and 1 base from J, with 6 bases between. This CDR3 spans 12 amino acids. The CDR3 loop reads CASSGISYEQYF. CDR3 nucleotide sequence: TGTGCCAGCAGTGGGATATCCTACGAGCAGTACTTC.

The V call is TRBV28, the J call TRBJ2-7, with 10 bases matching TRBD1. Losses at the gene ends were 2 bases for V and 3 bases for J; bases not matched to a gene: 4. This CDR3 spans 15 amino acids. Looked up from germline, CDR1 is MDHEN and CDR2 is SYDVKM. This CDR3 is CASSLPRDRGYEQYF. The DNA for the CDR3 is TGTGCCAGCAGTTTACCCCGGGACAGGGGCTACGAGCAGTACTTC.

The chain is built from TRBV14 and TRBJ1-1; D is undetermined. The germline V gene has CDR1 SGHDN and CDR2 FVKESK. CDR3 length: 16 residues. Trimming cost V 6 bases and J 5 bases, with 22 bases left between them. In nucleotides, the CDR3 is TGTGCCAGCAGTCCGGTCCGGACCTTTTCTGGAACTGAAGCTTTCTTT. It yields the protein CASSPVRTFSGTEAFF.

This chain joins TRBV5-1 and TRBJ1-5; 8 bases align to TRBD1. Germline V gives CDR1 SGHRS, CDR2 YFSETQ. Losses at the gene ends were 5 bases for V and 1 base for J; bases not matched to a gene: 5. This CDR3 comprises 15 residues. The CDR3 DNA reads as TGCGCCAGCAGGGAGACAGGGGACAGCAATCAGCCCCAGCATTTT. This sequence encodes CASRETGDSNQPQHF.

CDR3 residues: CASNVEGAGAPGGLGEQYF. The DNA of the CDR3 is TGTGCCAGCAACGTAGAAGGAGCGGGGGCCCCCGGGGGTTTAGGCGAGCAGTACTTC. The chain combines TRBV12-5 with TRBJ2-7, with 8 bases fitting TRBD2. Germline V gene sequence: CDR1 LGHNT, CDR2 FRNRAP. This CDR3 is 19 amino acids long.

Here the CDR3 reads CASREVRANNEKLFF. CDR3 DNA: TGTGCCAGTAGGGAAGTCCGGGCCAATAATGAAAAACTGTTTTTT. This chain connects TRBV19 to TRBJ1-4, with unresolved D. V lost 6 bases to trimming and J lost 4 bases, with 15 bases between them. The CDR3 covers 15 residues. Per the germline V gene, CDR1 is LNHDA and CDR2 is SQIVND (reference sequence).